This T cell receptor (beta chain) derives from a study of blood T cell repertoires in COVID-19. V dropped 5 bases and J dropped 6; count of bases not matched to a gene: 2. CDR3 length: 12 amino acids. The germline V gene has CDR1 SQVTM and CDR2 ANQGSEA. As originally analysed: Estimation of nucleated cell counts relied on the amplification of reference gene primers. The repertoire was sequenced with immunoSEQ multiplex PCR; TCRdb's copy has only in-frame clones and lacks some. That table furnishes V, J and clone size, whereas the DNA furnished D and trimming. The repertoire holds about 36,000 clones, with about 80% as singletons.

The sample comprised peripheral blood. The gene calls are TRBV29-1 and TRBJ1-5, with TRBD1 matching 9 bases. The receptor was isolated from a man in his sixties with active COVID-19. The CDR3 bases are TGCAGCGTTAAGACAGGGGGTCAGCCCCAGCATTTT. It specifies CSVKTGGQPQHF.